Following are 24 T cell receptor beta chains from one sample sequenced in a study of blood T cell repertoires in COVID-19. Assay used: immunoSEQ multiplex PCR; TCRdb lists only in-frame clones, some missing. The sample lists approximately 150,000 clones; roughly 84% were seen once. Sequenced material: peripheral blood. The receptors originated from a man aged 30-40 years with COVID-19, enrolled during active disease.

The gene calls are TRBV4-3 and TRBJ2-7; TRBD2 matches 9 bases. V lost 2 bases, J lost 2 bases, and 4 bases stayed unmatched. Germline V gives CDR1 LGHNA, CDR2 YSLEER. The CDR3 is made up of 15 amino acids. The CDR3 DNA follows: TGCGCCAGCAGCCAACAACTAGCGGGCACCTACGAGCAGTACTTC. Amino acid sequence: CASSQQLAGTYEQYF.

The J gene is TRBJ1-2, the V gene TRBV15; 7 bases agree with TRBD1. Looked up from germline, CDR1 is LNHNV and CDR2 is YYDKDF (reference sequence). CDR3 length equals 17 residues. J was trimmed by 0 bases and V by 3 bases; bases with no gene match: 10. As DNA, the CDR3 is TGTGCCACCAGCAGCCGGGACAGCCTCTTAGCTAACTATGGCTACACCTTC. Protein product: CATSSRDSLLANYGYTF.

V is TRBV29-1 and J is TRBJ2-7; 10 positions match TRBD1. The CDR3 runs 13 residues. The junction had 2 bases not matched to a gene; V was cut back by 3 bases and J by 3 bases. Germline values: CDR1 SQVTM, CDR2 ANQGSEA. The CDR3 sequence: CSVETGGYYEQYF. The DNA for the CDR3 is TGCAGCGTTGAGACAGGGGGCTACTACGAGCAGTACTTC.

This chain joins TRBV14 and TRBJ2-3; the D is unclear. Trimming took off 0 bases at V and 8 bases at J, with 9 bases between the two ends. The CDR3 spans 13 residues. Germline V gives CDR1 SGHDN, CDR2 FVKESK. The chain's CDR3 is CASSQDLSGTQYF. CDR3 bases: TGTGCCAGCAGCCAAGATCTGAGTGGTACGCAGTATTTT.

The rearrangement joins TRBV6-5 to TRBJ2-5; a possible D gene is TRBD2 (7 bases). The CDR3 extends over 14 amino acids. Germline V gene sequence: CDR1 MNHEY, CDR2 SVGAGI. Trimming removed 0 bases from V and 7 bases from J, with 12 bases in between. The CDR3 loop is CASSYSRGRPTQYF. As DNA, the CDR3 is TGTGCCAGCAGTTACTCGCGGGGGCGCCCGACCCAGTACTTC.

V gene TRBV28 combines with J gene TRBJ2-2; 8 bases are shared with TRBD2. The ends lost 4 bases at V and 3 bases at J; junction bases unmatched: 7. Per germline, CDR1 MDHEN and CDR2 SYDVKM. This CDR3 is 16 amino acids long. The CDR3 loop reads CASSSRASGYTGELFF. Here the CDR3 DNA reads TGTGCCAGCAGTTCGCGGGCTAGCGGGTACACCGGGGAGCTGTTTTTT.

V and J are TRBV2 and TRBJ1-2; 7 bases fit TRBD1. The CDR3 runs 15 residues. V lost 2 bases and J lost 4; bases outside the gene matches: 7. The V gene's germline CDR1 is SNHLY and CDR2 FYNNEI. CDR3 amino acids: CASSEISGQVYGYTF. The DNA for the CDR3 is TGTGCCAGCAGTGAAATTAGCGGACAGGTCTATGGCTACACCTTC.

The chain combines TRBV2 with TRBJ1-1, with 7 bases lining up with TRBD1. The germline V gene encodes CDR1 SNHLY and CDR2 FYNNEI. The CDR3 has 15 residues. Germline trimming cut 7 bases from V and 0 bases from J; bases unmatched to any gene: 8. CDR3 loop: CASTEGAGMNTEAFF. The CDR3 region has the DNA TGTGCCAGCACCGAGGGGGCAGGTATGAACACTGAAGCTTTCTTT. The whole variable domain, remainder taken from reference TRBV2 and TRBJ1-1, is EPEVTQTPSHQVTQMGQEVILRCVPISNHLYFYWYRQILGQKVEFLVSFYNNEISEKSEIFDDQFSVERPDGSNFTLKIRSTKLEDSAMYFCASTEGAGMNTEAFFGQGTRLTVV.

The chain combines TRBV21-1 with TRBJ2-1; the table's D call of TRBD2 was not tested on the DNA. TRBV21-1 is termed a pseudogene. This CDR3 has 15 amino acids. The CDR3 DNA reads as TGTGCCGGGACCGGCGGGACTAGCGATGTGGATGAGCAGTTCTTC. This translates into CAGTGGTSDVDEQFF.

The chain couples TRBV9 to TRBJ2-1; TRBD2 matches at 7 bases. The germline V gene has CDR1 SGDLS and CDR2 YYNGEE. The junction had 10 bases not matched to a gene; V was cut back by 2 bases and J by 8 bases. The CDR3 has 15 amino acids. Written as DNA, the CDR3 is TGTGCCAGCAGCGTGGAGGGAGGGCCAAACGATGAGCAGTTCTTC. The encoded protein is CASSVEGGPNDEQFF.

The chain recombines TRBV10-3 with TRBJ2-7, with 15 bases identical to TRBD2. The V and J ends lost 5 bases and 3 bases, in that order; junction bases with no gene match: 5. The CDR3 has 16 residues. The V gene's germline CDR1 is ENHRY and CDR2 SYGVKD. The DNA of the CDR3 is TGTGCCATCAGTCTGGGACTAGCGGGAGGTGGCTACGAGCAGTACTTC. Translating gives CAISLGLAGGGYEQYF.

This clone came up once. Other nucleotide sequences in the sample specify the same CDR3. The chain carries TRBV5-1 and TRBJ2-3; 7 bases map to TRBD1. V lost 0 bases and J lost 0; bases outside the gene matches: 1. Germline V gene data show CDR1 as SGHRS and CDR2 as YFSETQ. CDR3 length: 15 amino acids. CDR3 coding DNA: TGCGCCAGCAGCTTGGTACAGGGGAGCACAGATACGCAGTATTTT. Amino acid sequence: CASSLVQGSTDTQYF. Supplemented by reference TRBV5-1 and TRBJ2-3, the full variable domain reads KAGVTQTPRYLIKTRGQQVTLSCSPISGHRSVSWYQQTPGQGLQFLFEYFSETQRNKGNFPGRFSGRQFSNSRSEMNVSTLELGDSALYLCASSLVQGSTDTQYFGPGTRLTVL.

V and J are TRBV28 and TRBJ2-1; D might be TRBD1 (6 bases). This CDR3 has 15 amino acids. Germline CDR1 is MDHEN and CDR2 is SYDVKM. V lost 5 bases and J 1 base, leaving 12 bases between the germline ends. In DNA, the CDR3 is TGTGCCAGCAGTGCCCCAGGGGAATCCTACAATGAGCAGTTCTTC. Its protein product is CASSAPGESYNEQFF.

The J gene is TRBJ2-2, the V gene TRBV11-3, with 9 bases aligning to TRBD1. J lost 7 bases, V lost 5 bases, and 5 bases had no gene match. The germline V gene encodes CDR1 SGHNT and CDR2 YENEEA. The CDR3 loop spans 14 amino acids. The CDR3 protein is CASSETGGIGELFF. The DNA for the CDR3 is TGTGCCAGCAGCGAGACAGGGGGTATCGGGGAGCTGTTTTTT.

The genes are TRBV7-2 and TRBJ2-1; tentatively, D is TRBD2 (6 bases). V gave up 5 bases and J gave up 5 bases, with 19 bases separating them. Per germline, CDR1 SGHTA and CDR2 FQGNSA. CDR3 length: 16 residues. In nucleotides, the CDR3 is TGTGCCAGCAGCGTCCATACCGGGACTGGAAACAATGAGCAGTTCTTC. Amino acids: CASSVHTGTGNNEQFF.

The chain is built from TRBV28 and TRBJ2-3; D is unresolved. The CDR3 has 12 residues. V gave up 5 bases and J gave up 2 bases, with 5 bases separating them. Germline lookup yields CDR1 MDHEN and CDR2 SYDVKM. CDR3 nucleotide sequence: TGTGCCAGCAGTCCAAACACAGATACGCAGTATTTT. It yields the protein CASSPNTDTQYF. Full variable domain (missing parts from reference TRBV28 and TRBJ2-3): DVKVTQSSRYLVKRTGEKVFLECVQDMDHENMFWYRQDPGLGLRLIYFSYDVKMKEKGDIPEGYSVSREKKERFSLILESASTNQTSMYLCASSPNTDTQYFGPGTRLTVL.

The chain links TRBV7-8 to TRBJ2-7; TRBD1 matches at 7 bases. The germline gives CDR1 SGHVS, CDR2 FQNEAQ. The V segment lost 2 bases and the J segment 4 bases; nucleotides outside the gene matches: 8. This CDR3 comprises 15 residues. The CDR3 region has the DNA TGTGCCAGCAGCTTACCGGGACAGACCTTATACGAGCAGTACTTC. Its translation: CASSLPGQTLYEQYF. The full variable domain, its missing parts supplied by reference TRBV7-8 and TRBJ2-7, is GAGVSQSPRYKVAKRGQDVALRCDPISGHVSLFWYQQALGQGPEFLTYFQNEAQLDKSGLPSDRFFAERPEGSVSTLKIQRTQQEDSAVYLCASSLPGQTLYEQYFGPGTRLTVT.

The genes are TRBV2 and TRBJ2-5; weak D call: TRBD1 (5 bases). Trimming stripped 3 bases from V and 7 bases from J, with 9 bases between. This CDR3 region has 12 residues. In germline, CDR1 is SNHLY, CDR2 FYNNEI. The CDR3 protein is CASSETEGTQYF. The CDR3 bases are TGTGCCAGCAGTGAGACAGAAGGGACCCAGTACTTC.

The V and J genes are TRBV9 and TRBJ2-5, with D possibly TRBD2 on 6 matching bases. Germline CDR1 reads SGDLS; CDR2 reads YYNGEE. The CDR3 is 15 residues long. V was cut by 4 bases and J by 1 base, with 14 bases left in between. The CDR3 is CASSSGTRTQETQYF. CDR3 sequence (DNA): TGTGCCAGCAGCTCAGGGACTCGTACCCAAGAGACCCAGTACTTC. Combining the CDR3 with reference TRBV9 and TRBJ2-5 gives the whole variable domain DSGVTQTPKHLITATGQRVTLRCSPRSGDLSVYWYQQSLDQGLQFLIQYYNGEERAKGNILERFSAQQFPDLHSELNLSSLELGDSALYFCASSSGTRTQETQYFGPGTRLLVL.

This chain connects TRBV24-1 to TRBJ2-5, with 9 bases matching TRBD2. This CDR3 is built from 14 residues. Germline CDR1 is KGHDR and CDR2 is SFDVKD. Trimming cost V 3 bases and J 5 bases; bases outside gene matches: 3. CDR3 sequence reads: CATSDPSGMETQYF. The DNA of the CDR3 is TGTGCCACCAGTGATCCTAGCGGGATGGAGACCCAGTACTTC.

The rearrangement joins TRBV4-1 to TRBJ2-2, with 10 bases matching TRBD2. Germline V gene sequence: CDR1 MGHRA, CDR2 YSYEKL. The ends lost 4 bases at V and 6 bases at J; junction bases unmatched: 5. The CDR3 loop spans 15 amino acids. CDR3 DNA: TGCGCCAGCAGCCTACCTAGCGGGAGATCCGGGGAGCTGTTTTTT. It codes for CASSLPSGRSGELFF.

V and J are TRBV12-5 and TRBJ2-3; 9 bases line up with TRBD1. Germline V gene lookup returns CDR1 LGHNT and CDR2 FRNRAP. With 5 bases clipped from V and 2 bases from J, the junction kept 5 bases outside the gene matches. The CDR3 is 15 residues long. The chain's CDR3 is CASGLGQGHTDTQYF. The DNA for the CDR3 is TGTGCTAGTGGTCTAGGACAGGGGCACACAGATACGCAGTATTTT.

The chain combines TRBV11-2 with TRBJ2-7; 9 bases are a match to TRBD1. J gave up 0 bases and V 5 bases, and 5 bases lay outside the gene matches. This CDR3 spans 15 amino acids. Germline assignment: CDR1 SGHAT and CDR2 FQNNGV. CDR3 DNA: TGTGCCAGCAGCCCCTTGACAGGGGGCTCCTACGAGCAGTACTTC. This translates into CASSPLTGGSYEQYF. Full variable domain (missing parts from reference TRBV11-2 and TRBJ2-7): EAGVAQSPRYKIIEKRQSVAFWCNPISGHATLYWYQQILGQGPKLLIQFQNNGVVDDSQLPKDRFSAERLKGVDSTLKIQPAKLEDSAVYLCASSPLTGGSYEQYFGPGTRLTVT.

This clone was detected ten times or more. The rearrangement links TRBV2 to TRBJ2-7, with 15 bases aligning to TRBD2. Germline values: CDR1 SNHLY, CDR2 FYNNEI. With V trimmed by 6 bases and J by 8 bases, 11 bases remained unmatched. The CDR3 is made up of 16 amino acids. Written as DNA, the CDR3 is TGTGCCAGCAGCCAACAGGGACTAGCGGGAGGAGATAAGCAGTACTTC. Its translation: CASSQQGLAGGDKQYF.